This record concerns one T cell receptor beta chain sequence. The V end was cut by 4 bases, the J end by 0 bases, with 10 bases between. Looked up from germline, CDR1 is LNHDA and CDR2 is SQIVND (reference sequence). The length of the CDR3 is 15 residues. Measured with immunoSEQ multiplex PCR; TCRdb has only the in-frame clones, and not every one. In the table there are 150,000 or so clones, 88% of which are singletons. The entry originates in a study of blood T cell repertoires in COVID-19. Study-wide background: Italy, Spain and the United States were the sources of the convalescent and acute COVID-19 samples.

The sample consisted of PBMCs or T cells enriched from blood (not recorded which). The clonotype originates from a woman in her thirties with acute COVID-19. V usage is TRBV19 and J usage is TRBJ1-5; D perhaps matches TRBD1 (6 bases). The CDR3 here is CASSTPGDSNQPQHF. Written as DNA, the CDR3 is TGTGCCAGTAGTACTCCAGGGGATAGCAATCAGCCCCAGCATTTT.